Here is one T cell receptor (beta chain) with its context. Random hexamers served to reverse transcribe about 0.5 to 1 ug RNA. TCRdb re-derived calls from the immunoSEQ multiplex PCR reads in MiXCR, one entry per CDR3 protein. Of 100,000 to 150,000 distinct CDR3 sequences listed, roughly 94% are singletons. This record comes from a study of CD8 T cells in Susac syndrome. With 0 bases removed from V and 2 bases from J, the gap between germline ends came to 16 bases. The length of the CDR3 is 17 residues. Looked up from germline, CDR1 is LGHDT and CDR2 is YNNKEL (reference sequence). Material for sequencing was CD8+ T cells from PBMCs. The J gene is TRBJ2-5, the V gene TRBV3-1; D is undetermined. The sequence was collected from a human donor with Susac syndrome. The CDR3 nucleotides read TGTGCCAGCAGCCAAGATATCCTCAATGAGGTACAAGAGACCCAGTACTTC. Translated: CASSQDILNEVQETQYF.